There are many counts of the clone carrying this T cell receptor (beta chain). What it binds is unknown. These data originate in a study of early T cells in non-severe SARS-CoV-2 infection. Overall study results and limits: In VDJdb matching, anti-spike CD8 responses were favored while private and CD4 specificities went missing.

Attached unique molecular identifiers marked individual cDNA molecules. In TCRdb, the 5' RACE reads were re-called with MiXCR into one record per CDR3 protein. The sample includes 50,000 to 65,000 distinct CDR3 sequences, around 7.7% of them seen just once. The CDR3 runs 15 residues. V was cut by 6 bases and J by 4 bases, with 19 bases left in between. The germline V gene has CDR1 SGHVS and CDR2 FQNEAQ. This specimen consisted of whole blood, obtained at baseline. The rearrangement uses TRBV7-8 and TRBJ2-7, with D possibly TRBD2 on 6 matching bases. The TCR originated in an adult who was a healthcare worker with PCR-confirmed SARS-CoV-2 infection or an uninfected control (not recorded which). This CDR3 reads CASSNWGVVGYEQYF. The CDR3 bases are TGTGCCAGCAGTAACTGGGGGGTTGTAGGGTACGAGCAGTACTTC.